This TCR beta chain was recovered during a study of blood T cell repertoires in COVID-19. Study as a whole: Sample material is recorded as cDNA or gDNA derived from T cells, B-cell-depleted T cells, or PBMCs.

Trimming removed 1 base at V and 7 bases at J, with 10 bases between. This CDR3 is 13 amino acids long. The V gene's germline CDR1 is SGHTA and CDR2 FQGNSA. Participant age was roughly 18 to 90 years, and participants resided in around 24 US areas. This clone was found once. As originally analysed: Quantification of nucleated cells was approximated via reference gene primer amplification. Assay: immunoSEQ multiplex PCR; the TCRdb copy retains only in-frame clones and omits some. V and J calls and clone size are as listed in that table; D and trimming were resolved from the DNA. The table shows about 500,000 clones, with around 90% occurring only once.

The rearrangement joins TRBV7-2 to TRBJ1-2; unclear D gene. Sequenced material: PBMCs or T cells enriched from blood (not recorded which). This clonotype was obtained from a woman aged 18-29 years who had recovered from COVID-19. The DNA of the CDR3 is TGTGCCAGCAGCTTAGTGGGTACGGGTGGCTACACCTTC. It translates to CASSLVGTGGYTF.